This passage covers 15 T cell receptor beta chains from one sample sequenced in a study of cytomegalovirus exposure and HLA in healthy donors (dated by TCRdb to the late 2010s). Libraries were built with the immunoSEQ multiplex PCR assay. For the multiplex PCR, a mixture combining 60 forward primers for TCR Vbeta segments and 13 reverse primers for TCR Jbeta segments was used. TCRdb's version of the immuneACCESS table is confined to in-frame rearrangements and falls short of the full clone set. An unresolved V gene accounts for under half of the shortfall where checked; the remainder is of unknown origin. This sample gives over 100,000 clones in total; over 65% of them show up just once. The ten largest clones represent roughly 8.6% of the sample. The specimen was PBMCs. The source is a middle-aged woman in good health and CMV-seropositive.

V is TRBV5-1 and J is TRBJ2-1, with TRBD2 identical over 12 bases. This CDR3 contains 16 residues. Per the germline V gene, CDR1 is SGHRS and CDR2 is YFSETQ. V shed 0 bases and J 7 bases; nucleotides not matched to a gene: 5. CDR3 protein: CASSLASGRAGNEQFF. The CDR3, as DNA: TGCGCCAGCAGCTTGGCTAGCGGGAGGGCCGGGAATGAGCAGTTCTTC.

The rearrangement uses TRBV6-1 and TRBJ1-2, with a possible D match to TRBD1 (6 bases). The CDR3 consists of 15 residues. Germline loops: CDR1 MNHNS, CDR2 SASEGT. V was shortened by 5 bases and J by 4 bases, with 17 bases between the two germline ends. Written as DNA, the CDR3 is TGTGCCAGCAGTATTAATACAGGGCCGCTCTATGGCTACACCTTC. Translating gives CASSINTGPLYGYTF.

The V call is TRBV5-4, the J call TRBJ2-7; possibly TRBD2 for D (6 bases). V was pared by 4 bases and J by 3 bases, with 11 bases between. CDR1 is SGHNT and CDR2 is YYREEE in the germline V gene (reference sequence). There are 13 residues in the CDR3. The CDR3 DNA sequence: TGTGCCAGCAGCGCGGAGGGATTCTACGAGCAGTACTTC. This translates into CASSAEGFYEQYF.

The V call is TRBV7-2, the J call TRBJ2-7, with D maybe TRBD1 (5 bases). The V gene's germline CDR1 is SGHTA and CDR2 FQGNSA. The CDR3 sequence is 13 residues long. The V and J ends lost 5 bases and 2 bases respectively, with 10 bases between them. CDR3 nucleotides: TGTGCCAGCAGCGCGACAGTTACCTACGAGCAGTACTTC. It specifies CASSATVTYEQYF.

This sequence joins TRBV28 and TRBJ1-4; D is ambiguous. This CDR3 comprises 16 residues. The germline gives CDR1 MDHEN, CDR2 SYDVKM. Trimming took 1 base from V and 0 from J, leaving 9 bases between them. The CDR3 loop is CASSLYPGATNEKLFF. The CDR3, as DNA: TGTGCCAGCAGTTTATATCCCGGTGCAACTAATGAAAAACTGTTTTTT.

The chain recombines TRBV5-1 with TRBJ2-1; TRBD1 agrees at 8 bases. V shed 3 bases and J 5 bases; nucleotides not matched to a gene: 16. This CDR3 contains 18 residues. The germline gives CDR1 SGHRS, CDR2 YFSETQ. The CDR3 DNA reads as TGCGCCAGCAGCTCGCCCTCCCGGACAGGGCCGGGGCACAATGAGCAGTTCTTC. Amino acid sequence: CASSSPSRTGPGHNEQFF. Looking up the rest from reference TRBV5-1 and TRBJ2-1 gives the full variable domain: KAGVTQTPRYLIKTRGQQVTLSCSPISGHRSVSWYQQTPGQGLQFLFEYFSETQRNKGNFPGRFSGRQFSNSRSEMNVSTLELGDSALYLCASSSPSRTGPGHNEQFFGPGTRLTVL.

This chain links TRBV10-3 with TRBJ2-5; no firm D call. The V end lost 4 bases, the J end lost 1 base, and 7 bases lay between the germline ends. The CDR3 is 13 residues long. Germline assignment: CDR1 ENHRY and CDR2 SYGVKD. This CDR3 reads CAISGQAQETQYF. The CDR3 DNA is TGTGCCATCAGTGGGCAGGCCCAAGAGACCCAGTACTTC.

The chain has TRBV9 and TRBJ2-1; D perhaps matches TRBD2 (6 bases). The CDR3 totals 15 residues. Trimming removed 0 bases at V and 5 bases at J, with 12 bases between. Germline CDR1 is SGDLS and CDR2 is YYNGEE. CDR3 nucleotide sequence: TGTGCCAGCAGCGTAGCTGGGGAGCGGGACAATGAGCAGTTCTTC. This codes for CASSVAGERDNEQFF.

The chain is built from TRBV6-5 and TRBJ1-3, with a weak D call TRBD1 (5 bases). The germline CDR1 and CDR2 sequences are MNHEY and SVGAGI. V was trimmed by 2 bases and J by 4 bases, leaving 15 bases between them. The CDR3 has 16 amino acids. The CDR3 DNA reads TGTGCCAGCAGTTACCGAGTGGGGGGAGCAGGAAACACCATATATTTT. Protein: CASSYRVGGAGNTIYF.

The rearrangement uses TRBV19 and TRBJ2-5, with a possible D match to TRBD1 (5 bases). Between the trimmed V and J ends, which lost 5 bases and 4 bases, there was a span of 11 bases. There are 13 residues in the CDR3. Germline V gene data show CDR1 as LNHDA and CDR2 as SQIVND (reference sequence). DNA of the CDR3: TGTGCCAGTAGTGCAGGGTGGGGAGAGACCCAGTACTTC. This translates into CASSAGWGETQYF.

The chain joins TRBV19 to TRBJ1-1; 7 bases are a match to TRBD1. V lost 3 bases, J lost 5 bases, and 3 bases stayed unmatched. The length of the CDR3 is 13 residues. From germline, CDR1 is LNHDA and CDR2 SQIVND (reference sequence). Here the CDR3 reads CASSMSRGTEAFF. CDR3 DNA: TGTGCCAGTAGTATGTCCAGGGGGACTGAAGCTTTCTTT. The full variable domain, its missing parts supplied by reference TRBV19 and TRBJ1-1, is DGGITQSPKYLFRKEGQNVTLSCEQNLNHDAMYWYRQDPGQGLRLIYYSQIVNDFQKGDIAEGYSVSREKKESFPLTVTSAQKNPTAFYLCASSMSRGTEAFFGQGTRLTVV.

The chain's CDR3 is CASSIGGVIEKLFF. The CDR3 coding sequence is TGTGCCAGTAGTATAGGCGGAGTTATTGAAAAACTGTTTTTT. The genes are TRBV19 and TRBJ1-4; no clear D. This CDR3 has 14 amino acids. Looked up from germline, CDR1 is LNHDA and CDR2 is SQIVND (reference sequence). V was trimmed by 1 base and J by 7 bases, leaving 10 bases between them.

This clone was recorded at least ten times. The rearrangement uses TRBV10-3 and TRBJ1-1; 7 bases align to TRBD1. The CDR3 totals 15 residues. CDR1 ENHRY and CDR2 SYGVKD come from the germline V gene. V was pared by 3 bases and J by 1 base, with 5 bases of the junction left unmatched. Here the CDR3 reads CAISDPGTANTEAFF. CDR3 coding DNA: TGTGCCATCAGTGACCCCGGGACAGCGAACACTGAAGCTTTCTTT.

This chain connects TRBV7-9 to TRBJ2-7; 11 nucleotides align to TRBD2. CDR3 size: 16 residues. Trimming took 6 bases from V and 5 from J; bases not matched to a gene: 12. CDR1 and CDR2 from the germline V gene are SEHNR and FQNEAQ (reference sequence). DNA for the CDR3: TGTGCCAGCAGGACAACCGGGACTAGCGGCCGCAACGAGCAGTACTTC. Protein sequence: CASRTTGTSGRNEQYF. Full variable domain (outside the CDR3, taken from reference TRBV7-9 and TRBJ2-7): DTGVSQNPRHKITKRGQNVTFRCDPISEHNRLYWYRQTLGQGPEFLTYFQNEAQLEKSRLLSDRFSAERPKGSFSTLEIQRTEQGDSAMYLCASRTTGTSGRNEQYFGPGTRLTVT.

This clone was observed a single time. The gene calls are TRBV6-5 and TRBJ2-1; D is undetermined. The CDR3 runs to 15 residues. The V end lost 10 bases, the J end lost 5 bases, and 21 bases lay between the germline ends. The germline CDR1 and CDR2 sequences are MNHEY and SVGAGI. The CDR3 nucleotides read TGTGCCACCTCTCGTCCGTTCGGTCTAAACAATGAGCAGTTCTTC. This translates into CATSRPFGLNNEQFF.